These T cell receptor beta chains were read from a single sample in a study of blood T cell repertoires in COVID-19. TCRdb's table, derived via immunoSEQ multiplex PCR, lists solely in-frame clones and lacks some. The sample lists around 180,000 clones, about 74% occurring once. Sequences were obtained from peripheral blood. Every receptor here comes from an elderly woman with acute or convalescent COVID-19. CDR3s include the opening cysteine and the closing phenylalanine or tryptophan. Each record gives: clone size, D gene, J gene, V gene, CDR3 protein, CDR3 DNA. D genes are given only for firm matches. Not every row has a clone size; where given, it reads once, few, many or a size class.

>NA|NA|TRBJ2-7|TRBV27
CASSSARGIYEQYF
TGTGCCAGCAGTTCCGCCAGGGGCATCTACGAGCAGTACTTC
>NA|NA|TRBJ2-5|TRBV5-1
CASSLSSGLASGQTQYF
TGCGCCAGCAGCTTGAGTTCAGGTCTAGCAAGCGGGCAGACCCAGTACTTC
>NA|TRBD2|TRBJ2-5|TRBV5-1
CASSSGLAGEMIETQYF
TGCGCCAGCAGCTCAGGACTAGCGGGAGAGATGATCGAGACCCAGTACTTC
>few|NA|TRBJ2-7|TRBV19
CASSNLGVTYEQYF
TGTGCCAGTAGTAATTTGGGCGTTACCTACGAGCAGTACTTC
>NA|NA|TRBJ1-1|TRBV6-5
CATGLRGNTEAFF
TGTGCCACTGGACTCAGGGGGAACACTGAAGCTTTCTTT
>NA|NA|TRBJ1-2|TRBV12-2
CASRLEGTVNYGYTF
TGTGCAAGTCGCTTAGAAGGGACAGTTAACTATGGCTACACCTTC
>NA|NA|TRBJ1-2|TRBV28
CASSRGSWGYTF
TGTGCCAGCAGTAGGGGGTCTTGGGGCTACACCTTC
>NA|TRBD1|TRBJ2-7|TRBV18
CASSPPDRGLDEQYF
TGTGCCAGCTCACCCCCGGACAGGGGGCTCGACGAGCAGTACTTC
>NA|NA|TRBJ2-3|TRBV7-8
CASSRDWESTDTQYF
TGTGCCAGCAGCCGGGACTGGGAGAGCACAGATACGCAGTATTTT
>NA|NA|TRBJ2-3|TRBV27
CASSLWQSTDTQYF
TGTGCCAGCAGTTTATGGCAGAGCACAGATACGCAGTATTTT
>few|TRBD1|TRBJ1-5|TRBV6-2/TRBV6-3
CASSWTGKNQPQHF
TGTGCCAGCAGCTGGACAGGGAAAAATCAGCCCCAGCATTTT
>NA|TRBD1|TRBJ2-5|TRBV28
CASGDRTYQETQYF
TGTGCCAGTGGGGACAGGACGTACCAAGAGACCCAGTACTTC
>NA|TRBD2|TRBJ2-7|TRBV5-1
CASSPGLGVQPGTRGHEQYF
TGCGCCAGCAGCCCGGGACTAGGGGTCCAACCCGGGACTAGGGGTCACGAGCAGTACTTC
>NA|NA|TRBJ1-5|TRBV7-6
CASSLNSYSNQPQHF
TGTGCCAGCAGCTTGAACTCGTATAGCAATCAGCCCCAGCATTTT
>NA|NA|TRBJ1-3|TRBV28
CASSLYPRDNTNTIYF
TGTGCCAGCAGTTTATACCCCCGGGACAATACAAACACCATATATTTT
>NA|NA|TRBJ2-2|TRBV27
CASSFRSGELFF
TGTGCCAGCAGTTTTCGGTCCGGGGAGCTGTTTTTT
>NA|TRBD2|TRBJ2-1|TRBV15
CATSRVPSGSAEQFF
TGTGCCACCAGCAGAGTCCCTAGCGGGAGTGCTGAGCAGTTCTTC
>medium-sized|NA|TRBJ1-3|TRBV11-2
CASSLDHSLSGNTIYF
TGTGCCAGCAGCTTAGACCACAGCCTCTCTGGAAACACCATATATTTT
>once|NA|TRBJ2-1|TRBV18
CASSLTGEGVNEQFF
TGTGCCAGCTCACTTACCGGAGAGGGGGTGAATGAGCAGTTCTTC
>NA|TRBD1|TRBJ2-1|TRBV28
CASSLYGQGSYNEQFF
TGTGCCAGCAGTTTATACGGACAGGGCTCCTACAATGAGCAGTTCTTC